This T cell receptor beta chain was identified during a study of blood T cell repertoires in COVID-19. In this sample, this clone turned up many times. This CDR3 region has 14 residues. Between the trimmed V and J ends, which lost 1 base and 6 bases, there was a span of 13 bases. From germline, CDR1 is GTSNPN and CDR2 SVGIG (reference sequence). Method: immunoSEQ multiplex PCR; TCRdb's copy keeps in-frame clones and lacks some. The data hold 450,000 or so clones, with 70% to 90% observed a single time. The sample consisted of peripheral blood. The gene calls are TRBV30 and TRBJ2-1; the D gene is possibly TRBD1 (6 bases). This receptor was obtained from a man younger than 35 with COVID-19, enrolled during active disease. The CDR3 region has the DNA TGTGCCTGGAGTGCAGGGGACGGTTTCAATGAGCAGTTCTTC. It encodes CAWSAGDGFNEQFF.